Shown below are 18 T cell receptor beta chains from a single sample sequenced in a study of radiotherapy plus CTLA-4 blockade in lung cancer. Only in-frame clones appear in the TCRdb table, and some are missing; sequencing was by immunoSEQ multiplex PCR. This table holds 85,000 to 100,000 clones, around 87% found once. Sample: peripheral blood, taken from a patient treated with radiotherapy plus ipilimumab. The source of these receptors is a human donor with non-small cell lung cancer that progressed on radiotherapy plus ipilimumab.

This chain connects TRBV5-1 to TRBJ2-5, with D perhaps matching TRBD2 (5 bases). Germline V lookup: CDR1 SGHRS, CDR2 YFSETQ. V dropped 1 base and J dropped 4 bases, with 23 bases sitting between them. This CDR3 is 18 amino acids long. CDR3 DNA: TGCGCCAGCAGCTTGAGTAGACTGGGCGGTCGCGGAGGAGAGACCCAGTACTTC. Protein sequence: CASSLSRLGGRGGETQYF. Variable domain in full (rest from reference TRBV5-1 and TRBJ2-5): KAGVTQTPRYLIKTRGQQVTLSCSPISGHRSVSWYQQTPGQGLQFLFEYFSETQRNKGNFPGRFSGRQFSNSRSEMNVSTLELGDSALYLCASSLSRLGGRGGETQYFGPGTRLLVL.

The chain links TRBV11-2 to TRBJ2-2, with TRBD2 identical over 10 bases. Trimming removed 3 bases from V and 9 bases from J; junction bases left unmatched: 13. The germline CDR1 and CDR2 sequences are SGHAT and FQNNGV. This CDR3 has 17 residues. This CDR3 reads CASSFTASSGSRRELFF. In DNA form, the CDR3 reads TGTGCCAGCAGCTTCACTGCTTCTAGCGGGAGTCGCCGGGAGCTGTTTTTT.

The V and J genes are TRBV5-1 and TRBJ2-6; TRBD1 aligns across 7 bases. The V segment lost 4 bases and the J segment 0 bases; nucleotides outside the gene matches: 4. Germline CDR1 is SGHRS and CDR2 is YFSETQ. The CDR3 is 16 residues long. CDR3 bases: TGCGCCAGCAGCCAGGGACAGTTCTCTGGGGCCAACGTCCTGACTTTC. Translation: CASSQGQFSGANVLTF.

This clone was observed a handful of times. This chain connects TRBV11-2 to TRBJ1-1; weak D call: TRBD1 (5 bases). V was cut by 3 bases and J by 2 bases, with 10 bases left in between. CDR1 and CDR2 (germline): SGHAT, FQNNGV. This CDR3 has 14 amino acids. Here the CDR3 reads CASSLAGINTEAFF. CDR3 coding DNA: TGTGCCAGCAGCTTGGCAGGGATTAACACTGAAGCTTTCTTT. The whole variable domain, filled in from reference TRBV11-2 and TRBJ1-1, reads EAGVAQSPRYKIIEKRQSVAFWCNPISGHATLYWYQQILGQGPKLLIQFQNNGVVDDSQLPKDRFSAERLKGVDSTLKIQPAKLEDSAVYLCASSLAGINTEAFFGQGTRLTVV.

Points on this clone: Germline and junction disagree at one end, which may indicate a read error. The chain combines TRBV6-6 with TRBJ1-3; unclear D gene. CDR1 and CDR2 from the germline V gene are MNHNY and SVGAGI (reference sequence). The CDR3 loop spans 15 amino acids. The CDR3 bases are TGTGCCAGCAGTCAAGGGCTGACCTCTGGAAGCACCATATATTTT. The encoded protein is CASSQGLTSGSTIYF.

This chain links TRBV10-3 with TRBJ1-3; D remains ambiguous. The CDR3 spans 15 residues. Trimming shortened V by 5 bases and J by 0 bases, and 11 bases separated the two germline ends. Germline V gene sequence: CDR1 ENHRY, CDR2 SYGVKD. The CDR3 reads CAISTESFSGNTIYF. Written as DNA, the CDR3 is TGTGCCATCAGTACAGAGTCATTCTCTGGAAACACCATATATTTT.

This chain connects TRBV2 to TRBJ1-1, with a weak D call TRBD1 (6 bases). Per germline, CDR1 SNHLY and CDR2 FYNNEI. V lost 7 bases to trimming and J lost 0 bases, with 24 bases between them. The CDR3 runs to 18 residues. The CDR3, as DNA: TGTGCCAGCAATGAGGATTTCGTATCGGGGGCGCTGAACACTGAAGCTTTCTTT. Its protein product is CASNEDFVSGALNTEAFF.

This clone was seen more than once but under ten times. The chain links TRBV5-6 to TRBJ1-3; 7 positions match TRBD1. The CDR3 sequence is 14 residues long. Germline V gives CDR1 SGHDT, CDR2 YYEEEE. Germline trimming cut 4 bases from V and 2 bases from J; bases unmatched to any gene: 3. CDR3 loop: CASSEGQPGNTIYF. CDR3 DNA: TGTGCCAGCAGCGAGGGACAGCCTGGAAACACCATATATTTT. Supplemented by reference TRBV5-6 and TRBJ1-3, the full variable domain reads DAGVTQSPTHLIKTRGQQVTLRCSPKSGHDTVSWYQQALGQGPQFIFQYYEEEERQRGNFPDRFSGHQFPNYSSELNVNALLLGDSALYLCASSEGQPGNTIYFGEGSWLTVV.

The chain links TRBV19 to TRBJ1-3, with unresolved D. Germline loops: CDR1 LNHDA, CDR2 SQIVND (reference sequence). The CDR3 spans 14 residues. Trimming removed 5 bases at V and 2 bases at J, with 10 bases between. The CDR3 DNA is TGTGCCAGTAGTCCGCGGACGGCTGGAAACACCATATATTTT. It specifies CASSPRTAGNTIYF.

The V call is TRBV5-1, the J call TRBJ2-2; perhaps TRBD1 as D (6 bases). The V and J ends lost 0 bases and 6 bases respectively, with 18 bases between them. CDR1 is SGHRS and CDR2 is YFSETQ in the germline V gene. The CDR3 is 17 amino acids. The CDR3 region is CASSLVPGASGAGELFF. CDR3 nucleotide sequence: TGCGCCAGCAGCTTGGTCCCAGGGGCAAGTGGGGCCGGGGAGCTGTTTTTT.

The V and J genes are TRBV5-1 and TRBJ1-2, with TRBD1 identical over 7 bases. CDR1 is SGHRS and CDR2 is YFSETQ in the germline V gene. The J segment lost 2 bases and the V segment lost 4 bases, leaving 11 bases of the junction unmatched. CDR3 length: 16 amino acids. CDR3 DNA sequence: TGCGCCAGCAGCCCCCCCGGACAGGCTCGGAACTATGGCTACACCTTC. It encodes CASSPPGQARNYGYTF.

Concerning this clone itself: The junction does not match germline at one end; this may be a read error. The DNA of the CDR3 is TGTGCCAGCTCATCCAATCAGGGCGCCGGGGTCTTC. Its translation is CASSSNQGAGVF. The chain links TRBV18 to TRBJ2-7; D assignment may be TRBD1 or TRBD2 (5 bases each). In germline, CDR1 is KGHSH, CDR2 LQKENI. The CDR3 has 12 residues.

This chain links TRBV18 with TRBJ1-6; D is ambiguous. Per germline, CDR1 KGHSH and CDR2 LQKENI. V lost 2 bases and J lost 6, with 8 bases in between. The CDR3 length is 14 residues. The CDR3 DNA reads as TGTGCCAGCTCACCAGGGCAGACTAATTCACCCCTCCACTTT. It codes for CASSPGQTNSPLHF.

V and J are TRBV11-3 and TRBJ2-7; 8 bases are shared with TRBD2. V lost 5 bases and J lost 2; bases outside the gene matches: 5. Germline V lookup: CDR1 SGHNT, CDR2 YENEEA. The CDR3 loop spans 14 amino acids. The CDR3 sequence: CASSAGRGAYEQYF. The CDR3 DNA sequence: TGTGCCAGCAGCGCCGGGCGGGGGGCCTACGAGCAGTACTTC.

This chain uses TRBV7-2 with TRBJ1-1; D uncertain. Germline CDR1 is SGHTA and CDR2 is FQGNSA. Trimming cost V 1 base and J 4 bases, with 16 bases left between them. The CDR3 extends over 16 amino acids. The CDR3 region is CASSLDAGRASTEAFF. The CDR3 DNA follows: TGTGCCAGCAGCTTAGACGCCGGGAGGGCGAGCACTGAAGCTTTCTTT.

The CDR3 here is CASRTGLAGVGEQYF. Here the CDR3 DNA reads TGTGCCAGCAGGACGGGACTAGCGGGAGTGGGGGAGCAGTACTTC. The V gene is TRBV6-6, the J gene TRBJ2-7; 14 nucleotides agree with TRBD2. This CDR3 region has 15 residues. The trim removed 6 bases at V and 7 bases at J, leaving 8 bases unmatched. The germline gives CDR1 MNHNY, CDR2 SVGAGI (reference sequence).

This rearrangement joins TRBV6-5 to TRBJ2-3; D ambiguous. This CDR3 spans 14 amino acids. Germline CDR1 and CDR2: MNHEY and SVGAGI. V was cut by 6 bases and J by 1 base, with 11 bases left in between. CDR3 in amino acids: CASSRLRGTDTQYF. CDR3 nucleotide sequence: TGTGCCAGCAGCCGCCTCAGAGGCACAGATACGCAGTATTTT.

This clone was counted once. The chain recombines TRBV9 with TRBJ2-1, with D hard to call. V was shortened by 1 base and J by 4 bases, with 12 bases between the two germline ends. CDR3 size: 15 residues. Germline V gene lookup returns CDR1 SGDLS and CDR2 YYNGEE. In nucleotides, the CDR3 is TGTGCCAGCAGCGTATCAGCTTTTGGATACAATGAGCAGTTCTTC. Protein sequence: CASSVSAFGYNEQFF.